This T cell receptor beta chain was sequenced in a study of PD-1 blockade in classical Hodgkin lymphoma. Generated by immunoSEQ multiplex PCR, the TCRdb table keeps only in-frame clones and is missing some. The sample has about 29,000 clones; around 71% are singletons. The study, taken as a whole, reports: Baseline TCR diversity was reportedly lower in newly diagnosed patients than in healthy donors. It was reported as lower still in relapsed/refractory patients.

Germline lookup yields CDR1 SEHNR and CDR2 FQNEAQ (reference sequence). With V trimmed by 1 base and J by 9 bases, 5 bases remained unmatched. The CDR3 sequence is 14 residues long. All patients relapsed after autologous stem cell transplantation, and brentuximab vedotin exposure varied. Of note for this clone: Antigen: not known.

The chain is built from TRBV7-9 and TRBJ2-1, with TRBD2 identical over 8 bases. This clonotype was sampled from a human donor with classical Hodgkin lymphoma. The source was peripheral blood mononuclear cells (PBMCs), collected before the second cycle of nivolumab. Here the CDR3 reads CASSLDITSGEQFF. DNA of the CDR3: TGTGCCAGCAGCTTAGACATAACTAGCGGTGAGCAGTTCTTC.